This T cell receptor (beta chain) emerged from a study of blood T cell repertoires in COVID-19 (dated by TCRdb to 2018 to 2020). The study in broad terms: Collaborator samples came from the United States, Italy and Spain and covered acute and convalescent phases of COVID-19. The prospective study material was composed of cDNA or gDNA derived from T cells, B-cell-depleted T cells, or PBMCs. Deeply sampled blood TCRbeta repertoires from subjects exposed to, actively infected with, or recovered from COVID-19 were included in the dataset. The repertoires were released in a freely available public database intended as a resource for research on the immune response to SARS-CoV-2. Samples were obtained from the ongoing ImmuneRACE study (first 160 participants) and from 1,200 or so subjects provided by 6 global collaborators. Sample metadata almost always included a de-identified subject ID, COVID-19 status, age in years and sex. HLA class I and class II types, where available, came from metadata supplied by the sample provider rather than from assay-based typing.

Whole blood was collected in K2EDTA tubes by collaborating institutions according to the institutions' own protocols. For TCRbeta analysis, collaborator samples were shipped as frozen whole blood, as isolated PBMCs, or as DNA extracted from either sample type. For CDR1 and CDR2, the germline V gene lists SGHRS and YFSETQ. Relative to germline, V is missing 2 bases and J is missing 5 bases, with 6 bases of the junction outside any gene match. The CDR3 spans 15 residues, from the cysteine through the phenylalanine. The read is trimmed to its CDR3 DNA, 45 bases read in frame from base 1. The immunoSEQ Assay, a bias-controlled multiplex PCR, was used to amplify TCRbeta CDR3 regions from genomic DNA. Processing in the source paper ran as follows. The number of nucleated cells in each sample was estimated from the amplification of reference gene primers within the assay. Sequence reads were collapsed and filtered to measure the absolute abundance of every unique TCRbeta CDR3 rearrangement. For each sample, productive Simpson clonality was calculated by taking the square root of Simpson's diversity index across productive rearrangements. Imported from immuneACCESS, the table was reduced by TCRdb to in-frame sequences with V and J called. These copies leave out some clones; in studies compared against another copy, an unresolved V gene accounts for under half, and the cause of the remainder is not known. Clone size and the V and J calls come from that table; the DNA yielded D and trimming. This sample has roughly 190,000 clones in its table, and more than 75% of those were observed once. Of the sample, less than 5.5% falls within the top ten clones.

On this clone: Its antigen remains undetermined. Within one base of it there is no much larger clone, and no base qualities were kept.

Here is what the overall study found, with its caveats: How much clinical and demographic metadata was included differed by source and by participant, and the metadata was provided uncurated.

Material: peripheral blood. The chain joins TRBV5-1 to TRBJ2-2, and 7 junctional nucleotides match TRBD1. This sequence was found in a human donor in a cohort sampled during active COVID-19. DNA sequence: TGCGCCAGCAGCTTAGAAGGGGGCAAGACCGGGGAGCTGTTTTTT. It translates to CASSLEGGKTGELFF.